The rows below give T cell receptor beta chains drawn from one sample of a study of shared clonotypes between healthy human individuals. Only in-frame clones appear in the TCRdb table, and some are missing; sequencing was by immunoSEQ multiplex PCR. The sample holds 2,500,000 or so clones, around 92% seen once. The sequenced sample consisted of naive CD4+ T cells from PBMCs. These receptors all stem from a man aged 18 to 29 in good health. Some clones in this sample may be carry-over from other donors' samples. CDR3s include the opening cysteine and the closing phenylalanine or tryptophan. Fields, in order: clone size, J gene, V gene, D gene, CDR3 protein, CDR3 DNA. D genes are given only for firm matches. Clone size appears in some rows only: once, few, many, or a class for an expanded clone.

>.|TRBJ2-1|TRBV4-3|TRBD2
CASSQRTGTSGSEQFF
TGCGCCAGCAGCCAAAGGACCGGGACTAGCGGGAGCGAGCAGTTCTTC
>.|TRBJ2-5|TRBV13|TRBD2
CASSLSGTSGRSRYF
TGTGCCAGCAGCTTATCCGGGACTAGCGGGAGATCTCGGTACTTC
>.|TRBJ1-6|TRBV5-1|.
CASSYEGQGGNSPLHF
TGCGCCAGCAGCTACGAGGGCCAGGGAGGGAATTCACCCCTCCACTTT
>.|TRBJ2-1|TRBV28|.
CASSFGGSYNEQFF
TGTGCCAGCAGTTTCGGAGGGAGTTACAATGAGCAGTTCTTC
>.|TRBJ2-7|TRBV5-1|.
CASSPHNGTADYEQYF
TGCGCCAGCAGCCCCCATAACGGGACTGCCGACTACGAGCAGTACTTC
>.|TRBJ2-2|TRBV19|TRBD2
CASSRRGTGYHTGELFF
TGTGCCAGTAGTAGGCGGGGGACGGGCTACCACACCGGGGAGCTGTTTTTT
>.|TRBJ2-7|TRBV27|.
CASSRDGGSYEQYF
TGTGCCAGCAGTAGGGACGGAGGATCCTACGAGCAGTACTTC
>.|TRBJ1-5|TRBV28|.
CASSFGRWTVSQPQHF
TGTGCCAGCAGTTTCGGTCGTTGGACGGTTAGTCAGCCCCAGCATTTT
>.|TRBJ2-1|TRBV6-1|TRBD2
CASSGLAGGYNEQFF
TGTGCCAGCAGCGGACTAGCGGGAGGATACAATGAGCAGTTCTTC
>.|TRBJ1-5|TRBV5-1|.
CASSPGALGNQPQHF
TGCGCCAGCAGCCCGGGGGCGCTGGGCAATCAGCCCCAGCATTTT
>.|TRBJ2-5|TRBV7-2|.
CASSMRALTQYF
TGTGCCAGCAGCATGAGGGCTCTAACACAGTACTTC
>.|TRBJ1-1|TRBV28|.
CASSPQTNTEAFF
TGTGCCAGCAGTCCTCAGACGAACACTGAAGCTTTCTTT
>.|TRBJ1-1|TRBV6-1|.
CASSGSQGGAFF
TGTGCCAGCAGTGGCTCACAGGGAGGAGCTTTCTTT
>.|TRBJ1-1|TRBV5-1|.
CASSLEGRGYSEAFF
TGCGCCAGCAGCTTGGAGGGCAGGGGCTATTCTGAAGCTTTCTTT
>.|TRBJ2-7|TRBV19|.
CASSKRTDVHEQYF
TGTGCCAGTAGTAAGAGGACAGATGTGCACGAGCAGTACTTC
>.|TRBJ1-5|TRBV28|TRBD1
CASSIWGQGFQPQHF
TGTGCCAGCAGTATATGGGGACAGGGCTTCCAGCCCCAGCATTTT
>.|TRBJ2-1|TRBV27|.
CASRGEWAYNEQFF
TGTGCCAGTAGGGGGGAGTGGGCATACAATGAGCAGTTCTTC
>.|TRBJ2-7|TRBV28|.
CASSFWRTYEQYF
TGTGCCAGCAGTTTTTGGCGAACCTACGAGCAGTACTTC
>.|TRBJ1-3|TRBV28|.
CASSRYSSGNTIYF
TGTGCCAGCAGTAGATACAGCTCTGGAAACACCATATATTTT
>once|TRBJ1-5|TRBV14|.
CASSQDLGQPQHF
TGTGCCAGCAGCCAAGATCTTGGTCAGCCCCAGCATTTT
>.|TRBJ2-7|TRBV28|TRBD1
CASTTPGTVTYEQYF
TGTGCCAGCACCACGCCCGGGACAGTCACCTACGAGCAGTACTTC
>.|TRBJ1-2|TRBV7-9|TRBD1
CASSSLDRANYGYTF
TGTGCCAGCAGCTCCCTGGACAGGGCTAACTATGGCTACACCTTC
>.|TRBJ1-2|TRBV28|.
CASNGRGGYGYTF
TGTGCCAGCAACGGGCGGGGCGGCTATGGCTACACCTTC
>few|TRBJ1-5|TRBV30|TRBD1
CAWGGQAQGPQHF
TGTGCCTGGGGAGGACAGGCCCAGGGGCCCCAGCATTTT
>.|TRBJ2-5|TRBV7-3|.
CASSLTKQETQYF
TGTGCCAGCAGCTTAACTAAACAAGAGACCCAGTACTTC
>few|TRBJ2-2|TRBV7-3|TRBD2
CASSLGRVPGELFF
TGTGCCAGCAGCTTAGGGAGGGTGCCCGGGGAGCTGTTTTTT
>.|TRBJ2-7|TRBV10-3|TRBD2
CAISESRSGAYEQYF
TGTGCCATCAGTGAGTCAAGGAGCGGGGCCTACGAGCAGTACTTC
>few|TRBJ1-1|TRBV10-3|.
CAISESRQYTEAFF
TGTGCCATCAGTGAGTCACGGCAATACACTGAAGCTTTCTTT
>.|TRBJ2-7|TRBV19|TRBD2
CAGRTSGKYEQYF
TGTGCCGGCAGGACTAGCGGGAAATACGAGCAGTACTTC
>.|TRBJ2-6|TRBV18|TRBD1
CASSPGTGNSGANVLTF
TGTGCCAGCTCACCGGGGACAGGGAACTCTGGGGCCAACGTCCTGACTTTC
>.|TRBJ1-4|TRBV5-1|.
CASSPVGGTNEKLFF
TGCGCCAGCAGCCCTGTCGGCGGAACTAATGAAAAACTGTTTTTT
>.|TRBJ1-2|TRBV6-5|TRBD1
CASTKGAGGYTF
TGTGCCAGCACCAAGGGGGCAGGCGGCTACACCTTC
>.|TRBJ1-2|TRBV5-5|TRBD1
CASSPEGDRAYGYTF
TGTGCCAGCAGCCCGGAAGGGGACAGGGCCTATGGCTACACCTTC
>.|TRBJ2-7|TRBV2|.
CASSDRRAVTNSEQYF
TGTGCCAGCAGTGATAGGCGGGCGGTAACAAACTCCGAGCAGTACTTC
>.|TRBJ2-4|TRBV19|TRBD1
CASSTGTGGNIQYF
TGTGCCAGTAGTACTGGGACAGGGGGGAACATTCAGTACTTC
>.|TRBJ2-2|TRBV11-2|.
CASSLNGRELFF
TGTGCCAGCAGCTTAAACGGGAGGGAGCTGTTTTTT
>.|TRBJ2-7|TRBV9|.
CASSVAGSGNEQYF
TGTGCCAGCAGCGTAGCCGGGAGTGGGAACGAGCAGTACTTC
>.|TRBJ2-5|TRBV7-6|TRBD1
CASSFGTGEETQYF
TGTGCCAGCAGCTTTGGGACAGGCGAAGAGACCCAGTACTTC
>once|TRBJ2-5|TRBV5-1|.
CASSLAGSGWETQYF
TGCGCCAGCAGCTTGGCAGGGTCCGGGTGGGAGACCCAGTACTTC
>.|TRBJ1-1|TRBV28|.
CASSTRASGEAFF
TGTGCCAGCAGTACTAGGGCTTCAGGTGAAGCTTTCTTT
>.|TRBJ1-2|TRBV5-4|.
CASSLATEWILHGYTF
TGTGCCAGCAGCTTGGCCACCGAGTGGATACTCCATGGCTACACCTTC
>.|TRBJ1-4|TRBV7-2|.
CASTLGQTLHEKLFF
TGTGCCAGCACCCTAGGACAGACGTTACATGAAAAACTGTTTTTT
>.|TRBJ2-3|TRBV29-1|TRBD1
CSVRGGQGFPDTQYF
TGCAGCGTCCGCGGGGGACAGGGCTTCCCAGATACGCAGTATTTT